Listed below are T cell receptor beta chains from one sample, sequenced in a study of vaccination and CD4 T cells after COVID-19. Antigens for these TCRs are unknown. One entry per CDR3 protein, called by TCRdb with MiXCR from the PCR reads. The profile shows some 22,000 distinct CDR3 sequences, about 53% of them singletons. Sequenced material: CD4+ T cells from blood, cultured in vitro. The receptors originated from a human donor who had recovered from COVID-19. CDR3s include the opening cysteine and the closing phenylalanine or tryptophan. The D gene is left open where the match is weak. The size entry is marked missing in some rows and otherwise reads once, few, many or a size class.

d_gene: .; abundance: .; v_gene: TRBV5-1; j_gene: TRBJ1-6; CDR3nt: TGCGCCAGCAGCTTGGAAGGGCAGAGCTCCTATAATTCACCCCTCCACTTT; CDR3aa: CASSLEGQSSYNSPLHF
d_gene: TRBD1; abundance: few; v_gene: TRBV7-2; j_gene: TRBJ1-4; CDR3nt: TGTGCCAGCAGCCCGACCGGGACAGGGGTAGGAGAAAAACTGTTTTTT; CDR3aa: CASSPTGTGVGEKLFF
d_gene: .; abundance: .; v_gene: TRBV7-2; j_gene: TRBJ2-7; CDR3nt: TGTGCCAGCAGCTTACGGGGGACCGAGCAGTACTTC; CDR3aa: CASSLRGTEQYF
d_gene: TRBD2; abundance: .; v_gene: TRBV6-1; j_gene: TRBJ2-2; CDR3nt: TGTGCCAGCAGTACCGAAGCGGGATCCCTTTTCGAAGTTTTT; CDR3aa: CASSTEAGSLFEVF
d_gene: TRBD1; abundance: .; v_gene: TRBV2; j_gene: TRBJ2-7; CDR3nt: TGTGCCACCCGCCGGGACAGGGGGCGCGAGCAGTACTTC; CDR3aa: CATRRDRGREQYF
d_gene: .; abundance: .; v_gene: TRBV11-2; j_gene: TRBJ1-1; CDR3nt: TGTGCCAGCAGCCTACAGATTACGAACACTGAAGCTTTCTTT; CDR3aa: CASSLQITNTEAFF
d_gene: .; abundance: .; v_gene: TRBV6-2/TRBV6-3; j_gene: TRBJ2-7; CDR3nt: TGTGCCCCCTCCCCCCTCGGGATTTGGGACGAGCAGTACTTC; CDR3aa: CAPSPLGIWDEQYF
d_gene: TRBD2; abundance: .; v_gene: TRBV12-3/TRBV12-4; j_gene: TRBJ2-1; CDR3nt: TGTGCCAGCAGTAGGACTAGCTCCTACAATGAGCAGTTCTTC; CDR3aa: CASSRTSSYNEQFF
d_gene: .; abundance: once; v_gene: TRBV19; j_gene: TRBJ1-1; CDR3nt: TGTGCCAGTAGTATAGTAGATGCGGGAAACACTGAAGCTTTCTTT; CDR3aa: CASSIVDAGNTEAFF
d_gene: .; abundance: few; v_gene: TRBV6-1; j_gene: TRBJ1-5; CDR3nt: TGTGCCAGCAGTGGTGGGGGGTATAGCAATCAGCCCCAGCATTTT; CDR3aa: CASSGGGYSNQPQHF
d_gene: .; abundance: once; v_gene: TRBV27; j_gene: TRBJ2-5; CDR3nt: TGTGCCAGCAGGCGGGGCGGGGCCAGGGAGACCCAGTACTTC; CDR3aa: CASRRGGARETQYF
d_gene: .; abundance: .; v_gene: TRBV11-2; j_gene: TRBJ2-1; CDR3nt: TGTGCCAGCAGCTTAGATCAAGGGGTGGAGCAGTTCTTC; CDR3aa: CASSLDQGVEQFF
d_gene: .; abundance: .; v_gene: TRBV7-2; j_gene: TRBJ1-4; CDR3nt: TGTGCCAGCAGCGTACAGGGAACTAATGAAAAACTGTTTTTT; CDR3aa: CASSVQGTNEKLFF
d_gene: .; abundance: few; v_gene: TRBV7-2; j_gene: TRBJ2-2; CDR3nt: TGTGCCAGCAGCACAGAAACGGGGACCGGGGAGCTGTTTTTT; CDR3aa: CASSTETGTGELFF
d_gene: .; abundance: .; v_gene: TRBV30; j_gene: TRBJ2-2; CDR3nt: TGTGCCTGGAGTGTACTCTCGCTAACCGGGGAGCTGTTTTTT; CDR3aa: CAWSVLSLTGELFF
d_gene: .; abundance: .; v_gene: TRBV7-9; j_gene: TRBJ2-1; CDR3nt: TGTGCCAGCAGCTTAGTGGGCCCAGGGCGGGACAATGAGCAGTTCTTC; CDR3aa: CASSLVGPGRDNEQFF
d_gene: .; abundance: .; v_gene: TRBV20-1; j_gene: TRBJ1-4; CDR3nt: TGCAGTGCTAGAGAGGGCGGTAATGAAAAACTGTTTTTT; CDR3aa: CSAREGGNEKLFF
d_gene: .; abundance: few; v_gene: TRBV24-1; j_gene: TRBJ2-2; CDR3nt: TGTGCCACCAGTGATTTTCGGCCCGGCGTTACCGGGGAGCTGTTTTTT; CDR3aa: CATSDFRPGVTGELFF
d_gene: .; abundance: .; v_gene: TRBV20-1; j_gene: TRBJ2-1; CDR3nt: TGCAGTGCTAGAAACCCGGTATTAGCACATCGGGAGCAGTTCTTC; CDR3aa: CSARNPVLAHREQFF
d_gene: .; abundance: .; v_gene: TRBV18; j_gene: TRBJ2-5; CDR3nt: TGTGCCAGCTCGAGCCGGAGTGGGGAACAAGAGACCCAGTACTTC; CDR3aa: CASSSRSGEQETQYF
d_gene: .; abundance: .; v_gene: TRBV19; j_gene: TRBJ2-3; CDR3nt: TGTGCCAGTAGTATCCAGGGCGCAGATACGCAGTATTTT; CDR3aa: CASSIQGADTQYF
d_gene: .; abundance: .; v_gene: TRBV6-1; j_gene: TRBJ2-4; CDR3nt: TGTGCCAGCAGTGAACGATCTGTGAAAAACATTCAGTACTTC; CDR3aa: CASSERSVKNIQYF